This TCR beta chain came from a study of T cell responses to AZD1222 COVID-19 vaccine. The germline CDR1 and CDR2 sequences are LGHDT and YNNKEL (reference sequence). The CDR3 loop spans 11 amino acids. V was cut by 5 bases and J by 6 bases, with 8 bases left in between. As regards this clone: The antigen remains undetermined.

Clones were sequenced by immunoSEQ multiplex PCR, and TCRdb holds only the in-frame ones, with some missing. The table has more than 150,000 clones, 80% to 95% seen once. Study outcomes and limitations: After two AZD1222 doses, spike-specific TCR breadth and depth rose versus day 0. Unmutated regions of variants are reportedly targeted by nearly half of spike-specific TCRs. The CD4 TCRs associated with vaccination extended across spike and predominated at 160-218 and 743-854. Samples come after the peak T cell response, not at day 14.

This TCR derives from an adult who received the AZD1222 COVID-19 vaccine. The chain combines TRBV3-1 (or the pseudogene TRBV3-2) with TRBJ2-7, with D maybe TRBD1 (5 bases). Sequences were derived from peripheral blood, sampled 28 days after the second AZD1222 dose. CDR3: CASSDSAEQYF. DNA of the CDR3: TGTGCCAGCAGCGACAGCGCCGAGCAGTACTTC.